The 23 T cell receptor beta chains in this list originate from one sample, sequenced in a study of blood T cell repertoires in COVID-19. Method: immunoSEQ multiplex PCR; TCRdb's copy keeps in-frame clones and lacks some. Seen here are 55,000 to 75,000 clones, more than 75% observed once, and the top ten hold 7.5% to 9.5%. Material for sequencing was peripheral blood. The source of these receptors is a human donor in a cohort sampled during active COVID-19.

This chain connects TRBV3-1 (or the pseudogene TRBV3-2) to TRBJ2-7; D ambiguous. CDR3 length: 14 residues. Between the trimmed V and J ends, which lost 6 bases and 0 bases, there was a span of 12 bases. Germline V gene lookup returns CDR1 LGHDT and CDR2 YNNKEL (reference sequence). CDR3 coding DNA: TGTGCCAGCAGTTCCTGGCAGGTCTCCTACGAGCAGTACTTC. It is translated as CASSSWQVSYEQYF.

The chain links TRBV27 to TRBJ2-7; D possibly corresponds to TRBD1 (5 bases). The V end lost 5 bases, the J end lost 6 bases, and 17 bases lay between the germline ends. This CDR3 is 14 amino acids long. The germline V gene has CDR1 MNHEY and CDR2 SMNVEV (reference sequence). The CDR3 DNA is TGTGCCAGCAGTCCATCGACAGAACCTAGCGAGCAGTACTTC. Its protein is CASSPSTEPSEQYF.

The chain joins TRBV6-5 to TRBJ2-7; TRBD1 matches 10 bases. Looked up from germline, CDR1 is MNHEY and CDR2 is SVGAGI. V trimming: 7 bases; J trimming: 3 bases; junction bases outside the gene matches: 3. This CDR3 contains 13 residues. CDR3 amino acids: CASKGDRGYEQYF. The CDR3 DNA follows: TGTGCCAGCAAAGGGGACAGGGGCTACGAGCAGTACTTC.

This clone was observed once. In DNA form, the CDR3 reads TGTGCCAGCAGTGAAGCGTGGGGCGGTTCCTACGAGCAGTACTTC. It codes for CASSEAWGGSYEQYF. The V call is TRBV6-1, the J call TRBJ2-7; D might be TRBD1 (5 bases). The ends were cut back, 0 bases at V and 1 base at J, with 10 bases in the middle. The CDR3 runs 15 residues. Per germline, CDR1 MNHNS and CDR2 SASEGT.

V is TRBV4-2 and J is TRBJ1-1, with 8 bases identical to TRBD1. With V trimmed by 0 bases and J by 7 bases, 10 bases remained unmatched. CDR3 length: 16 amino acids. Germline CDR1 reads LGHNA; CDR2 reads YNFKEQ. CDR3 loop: CASSQDRDRLEGEAFF. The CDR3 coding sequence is TGTGCCAGCAGCCAAGACCGGGACAGGTTAGAGGGTGAAGCTTTCTTT.

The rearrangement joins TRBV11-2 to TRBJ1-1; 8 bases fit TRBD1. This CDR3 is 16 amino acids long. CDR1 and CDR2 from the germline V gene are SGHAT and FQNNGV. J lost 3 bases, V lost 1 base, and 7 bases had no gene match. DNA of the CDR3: TGTGCCAGCAGCTTAGTTCTGGGCAGGGGGCACACTGAAGCTTTCTTT. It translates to CASSLVLGRGHTEAFF. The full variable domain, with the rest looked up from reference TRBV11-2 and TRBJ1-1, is EAGVAQSPRYKIIEKRQSVAFWCNPISGHATLYWYQQILGQGPKLLIQFQNNGVVDDSQLPKDRFSAERLKGVDSTLKIQPAKLEDSAVYLCASSLVLGRGHTEAFFGQGTRLTVV.

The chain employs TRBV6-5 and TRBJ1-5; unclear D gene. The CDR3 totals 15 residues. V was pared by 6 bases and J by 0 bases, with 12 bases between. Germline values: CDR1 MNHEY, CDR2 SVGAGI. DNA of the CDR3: TGTGCCAGCAGCGGGAGGATTAATAGCAATCAGCCCCAGCATTTT. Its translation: CASSGRINSNQPQHF.

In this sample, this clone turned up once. The CDR3 DNA follows: TGCGCCAGCGCCGGGGGGCGCGACGAGCAGTACTTC. Its translation is CASAGGRDEQYF. This chain joins TRBV5-1 and TRBJ2-7; D is possibly TRBD2 (7 bases). This CDR3 is built from 12 residues. Looked up from germline, CDR1 is SGHRS and CDR2 is YFSETQ. Between the trimmed V and J ends, which lost 7 bases and 5 bases, there was a span of 13 bases.

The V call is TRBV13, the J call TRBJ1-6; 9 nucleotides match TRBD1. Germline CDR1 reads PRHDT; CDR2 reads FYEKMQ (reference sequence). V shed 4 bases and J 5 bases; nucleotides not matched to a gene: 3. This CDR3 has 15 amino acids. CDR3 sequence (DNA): TGTGCCAGCAGCTCGGGACAGGGCCATAATTCACCCCTCCACTTT. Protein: CASSSGQGHNSPLHF.

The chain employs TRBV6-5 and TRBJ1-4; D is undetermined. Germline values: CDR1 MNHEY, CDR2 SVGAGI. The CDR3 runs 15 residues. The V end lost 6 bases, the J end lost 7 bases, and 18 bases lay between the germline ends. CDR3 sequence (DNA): TGTGCCAGCAGGTCTAACAGTCTCCCAGGTGAAAAACTGTTTTTT. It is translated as CASRSNSLPGEKLFF.

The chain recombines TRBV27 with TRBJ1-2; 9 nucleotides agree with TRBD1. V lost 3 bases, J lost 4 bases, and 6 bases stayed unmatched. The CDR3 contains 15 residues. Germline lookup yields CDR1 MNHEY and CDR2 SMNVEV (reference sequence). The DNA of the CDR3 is TGTGCCAGCAGTTTGACAGGGGGGACTTCCTATGGCTACACCTTC. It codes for CASSLTGGTSYGYTF.

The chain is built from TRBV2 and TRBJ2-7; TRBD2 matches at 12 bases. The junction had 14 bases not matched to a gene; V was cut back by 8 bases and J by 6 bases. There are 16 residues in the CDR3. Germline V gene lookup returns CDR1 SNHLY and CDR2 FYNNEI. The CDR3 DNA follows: TGTGCCAGCGCGTACCATTCGGGGGGACTAGCGGGCGAGCAGTACTTC. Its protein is CASAYHSGGLAGEQYF.

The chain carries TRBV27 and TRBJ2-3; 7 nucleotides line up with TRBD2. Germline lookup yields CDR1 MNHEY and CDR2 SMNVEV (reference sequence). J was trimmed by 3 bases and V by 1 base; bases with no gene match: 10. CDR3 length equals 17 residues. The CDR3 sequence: CASSLLSGRGWTDTQYF. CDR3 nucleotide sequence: TGTGCCAGCAGTTTATTGAGCGGGCGGGGGTGGACAGATACGCAGTATTTT.

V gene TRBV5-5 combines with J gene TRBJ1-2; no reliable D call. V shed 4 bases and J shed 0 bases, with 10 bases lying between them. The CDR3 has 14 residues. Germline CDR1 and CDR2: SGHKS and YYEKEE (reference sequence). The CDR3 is CASSQSIPNYGYTF. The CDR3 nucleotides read TGTGCCAGCAGCCAGTCAATCCCTAACTATGGCTACACCTTC.

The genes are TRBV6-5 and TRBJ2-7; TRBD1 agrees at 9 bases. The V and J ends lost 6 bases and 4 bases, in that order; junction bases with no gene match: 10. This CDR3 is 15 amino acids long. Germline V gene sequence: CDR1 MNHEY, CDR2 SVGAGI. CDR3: CASREDGTGSYEQYF. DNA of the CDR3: TGTGCCAGCAGGGAGGACGGGACAGGGTCTTACGAGCAGTACTTC.

The CDR3, as DNA: TGTGCCAGTAGTTCAGGGGGTTTAGCCTACGAGCAGTACTTC. Translating gives CASSSGGLAYEQYF. The gene calls are TRBV19 and TRBJ2-7; 7 positions agree with TRBD1. The CDR3 sequence is 14 residues long. Germline V CDR1 and CDR2: LNHDA, SQIVND (reference sequence). With V trimmed by 5 bases and J by 2 bases, 6 bases remained unmatched.

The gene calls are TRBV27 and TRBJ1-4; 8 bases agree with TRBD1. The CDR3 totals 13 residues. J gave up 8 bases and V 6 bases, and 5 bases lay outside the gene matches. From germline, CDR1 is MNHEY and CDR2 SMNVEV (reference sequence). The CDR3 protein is CASSPRGREKLFF. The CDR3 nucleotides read TGTGCCAGCAGCCCCAGGGGGCGCGAAAAACTGTTTTTT.

The CDR3 loop reads CASSVGGPNSGNTIYF. In DNA form, the CDR3 reads TGTGCCAGCAGCGTGGGAGGGCCGAACTCTGGAAACACCATATATTTT. J is TRBJ1-3 and V is TRBV9; D gene uncertain. This CDR3 has 16 amino acids. Trimming pared 2 bases from V and 0 bases from J, leaving 12 bases between. Germline loops: CDR1 SGDLS, CDR2 YYNGEE.

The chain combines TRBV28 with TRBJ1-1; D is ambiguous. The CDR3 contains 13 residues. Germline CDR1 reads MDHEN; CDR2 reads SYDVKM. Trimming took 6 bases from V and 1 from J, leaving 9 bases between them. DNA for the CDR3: TGTGCCAGCAGCCTTTACAGGAACACTGAAGCTTTCTTT. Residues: CASSLYRNTEAFF. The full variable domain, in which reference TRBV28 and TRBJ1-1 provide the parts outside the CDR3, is DVKVTQSSRYLVKRTGEKVFLECVQDMDHENMFWYRQDPGLGLRLIYFSYDVKMKEKGDIPEGYSVSREKKERFSLILESASTNQTSMYLCASSLYRNTEAFFGQGTRLTVV.

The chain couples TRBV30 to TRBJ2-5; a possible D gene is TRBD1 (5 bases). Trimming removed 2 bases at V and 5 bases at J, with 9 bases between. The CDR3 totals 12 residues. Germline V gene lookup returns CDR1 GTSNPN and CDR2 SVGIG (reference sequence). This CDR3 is CAWSTSGETQYF. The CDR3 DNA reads TGTGCCTGGAGTACATCAGGGGAGACCCAGTACTTC.

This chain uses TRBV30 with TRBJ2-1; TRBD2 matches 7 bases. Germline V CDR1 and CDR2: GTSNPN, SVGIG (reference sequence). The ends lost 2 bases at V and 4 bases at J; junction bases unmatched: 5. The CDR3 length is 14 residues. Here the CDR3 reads CAWSSGEGYNEQFF. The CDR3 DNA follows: TGTGCCTGGAGTTCGGGGGAGGGATACAATGAGCAGTTCTTC. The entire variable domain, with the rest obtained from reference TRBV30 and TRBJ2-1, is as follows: SQTIHQWPATLVQPVGSPLSLECTVEGTSNPNLYWYRQAAGRGLQLLFYSVGIGQISSEVPQNLSASRPQDRQFILSSKKLLLSDSGFYLCAWSSGEGYNEQFFGPGTRLTVL.

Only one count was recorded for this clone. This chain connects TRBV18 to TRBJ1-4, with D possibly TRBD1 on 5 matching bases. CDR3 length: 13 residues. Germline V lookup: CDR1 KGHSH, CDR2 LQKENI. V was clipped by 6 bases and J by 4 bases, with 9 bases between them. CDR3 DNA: TGTGCCAGCTCGCGCGACAGTAATGAAAAACTGTTTTTT. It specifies CASSRDSNEKLFF. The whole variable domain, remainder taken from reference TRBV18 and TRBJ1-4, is NAGVMQNPRHLVRRRGQEARLRCSPMKGHSHVYWYRQLPEEGLKFMVYLQKENIIDESGMPKERFSAEFPKEGPSILRIQQVVRGDSAAYFCASSRDSNEKLFFGSGTQLSVL.

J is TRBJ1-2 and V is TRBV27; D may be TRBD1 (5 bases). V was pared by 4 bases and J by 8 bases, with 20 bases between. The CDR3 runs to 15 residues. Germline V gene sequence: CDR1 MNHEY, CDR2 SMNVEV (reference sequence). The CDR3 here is CASSSGGRGLNGYTF. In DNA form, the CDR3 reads TGTGCCAGCAGTTCGGGGGGAAGGGGCTTGAACGGCTACACCTTC.